The T cell receptor (beta chain) described here comes from a study of beta chain features in type 1 diabetes (dated by TCRdb to 2016 to 2018). Turning to the overall study: Mean age, gender distribution, total cell number and subset yield were not different between patients and healthy donors. A total of 90 million to 130 million sorted cells were examined across all samples, and a strong correlation was observed between cell number per subset and RNA yield. In the study, TCRB repertoires of sorted circulating CD4+ T cell subsets from recently diagnosed type 1 diabetes patients were compared with those of matched healthy donors. Regulatory and stem cell-like memory subsets were obtained from only 8 patients and roughly eight healthy donors, while naive and central memory subsets were obtained from all 30 or so donors. Broader findings and caveats from the paper: A moderate but significant shortening of TCRB CDR3 length was observed in type 1 diabetes patients in all four CD4+ subsets. Only small numbers of individuals were included in the HLA sub-analyses, which left unresolved whether HLA type had any influence on TCRB rearrangement. The naive, central memory and regulatory TCRB repertoires appeared to resemble one another more closely among patients than among healthy donors. Because cDNA was sequenced instead of genomic DNA, highly expressing activated cells could be over-represented, though the groups showed no difference in activation or CD3 levels. Fewer insertions and more nucleotide deletions at VDJ recombination sites were observed in patients with type 1 diabetes, implying thymic rearrangement abnormalities. Shorter templates might have been favored by PCR, but patient and control samples were amplified and corrected together, so both groups would have been affected equally by any skew.

Reading from cysteine to phenylalanine, the CDR3 counts 15 amino acids. Here the CDR3 DNA is all that survives: 45 bases in frame from base 1. Trimming takes 5 bases off V and 6 bases off J; junction bases not matched to a gene: 5. The germline V gene sets CDR1 to SGHTA and CDR2 to FQGNSA. From each donor, a single peripheral blood sample of about 110 mL on average was drawn into heparinised tubes. A BD FACSAria II was used to sort naive, central memory, regulatory and stem cell-like memory CD4+ T cells with a panel that included CD45RO, CCR7, CD25, CD127, CD95 and CD27. A purity above 98% was achieved for all sorted populations. PBMCs were isolated right away by Lymphoprep density gradient centrifugation and were stained directly, without culture. Samples were stained and sorted in pairs, with one healthy donor and one patient per experiment, so that batch effects were minimized. The entire isolated RNA was reverse transcribed using the High Capacity cDNA Reverse Transcription Kit, and thus expressed TCRB transcripts were sequenced. Deep immunoSEQ sequencing was applied to naive, central memory and regulatory T cell samples, giving an average of about 3.57 million total reads per sample. Sorted cells were lysed in RLT buffer and RNA was extracted with DNase-treated RNeasy Micro or Mini kits, depending on cell number. Each cell subset was processed separately to prevent cross-contamination, with patient and healthy donor samples processed together. TCRB sequences were amplified from cDNA with the immunoSEQ multiplex PCR, producing 87-bp fragments spanning the CDR3 region. The amplicons were sequenced using the Illumina HiSeq platform. Turning to the authors' computational methods: Synthetic template baselines were used to correct PCR bias computationally, reads within Hamming distance 2 were collapsed, and singletons that could not be merged were discarded. Reads were aligned against IMGT so that V, D and J genes, CDR3 length and insertions or deletions at six rearrangement sites could be assigned. Within each subset, clonotype counts were normalized to the number of sorted cells before true diversity and Gini coefficients were calculated with the tcR R package. Repertoire sharing was quantified using the overlap coefficient calculated on TCRB nucleotide sequences. As a proxy for the pre-selection repertoire, out-of-frame TCRB sequences from naive cells were analyzed. This immuneACCESS table, as held by TCRdb, lists in-frame sequences with V and J called but not all clones. Of the missing ones, under half trace to an unresolved V gene in checked studies; the others have no known cause. V and J calls and clone size are copied from that table; D and trimming were computed from the DNA. The sample table lists a few hundred thousand clones, 11% of them with a count of one. Of the sample, over 0.015% falls within the top ten clones.

This clone was seen a handful of times. This clone's antigen is unknown. The record has no base qualities; no much larger clone is one base away. The clonotype comes from a man aged 25-45 years with type 1 diabetes. The sequenced sample consisted of naive CD4+ T cells from blood. The cell subset or site label corresponds to: true naive CD4+ T cells. The V and J genes are TRBV7-2 and TRBJ1-6; 9 of the junction bases match TRBD1. CDR3 protein: CASSLGTGFNSPLHF. The DNA sequence follows: TGTGCCAGCAGCCTCGGGACAGGGTTTAATTCACCCCTCCACTTT.